The subject of this entry is one T cell receptor beta chain. As yet, its antigen is unknown. CDR3 length equals 14 residues. Germline V gene sequence: CDR1 SGHDT, CDR2 YYEEEE. This sample is part of a study of OX40 agonist ivuxolimab in advanced cancers. Study-wide context: Participants, 82.7% male, averaged roughly 60 years of age, ranging from about 23 to 80. Prior anti-PD-1, anti-PD-L1 or anti-CTLA-4 therapy was allowed; 30% to 40% had some.

Assay used: immunoSEQ multiplex PCR; TCRdb lists only in-frame clones, some missing. The table records 55,000 to 70,000 clones, around 88% of them present only once. Study-wide results and caveats: The average count of expanded clones was higher among CD8+ T cells than among CD4+. Among the least clonally expanded were partial responders at 0.1-3.0 mg/kg.

This material consisted of CD4+ or CD8+ T cells sorted from blood, taken in a trial of the OX40 agonist ivuxolimab. The origin of this receptor is an adult with an advanced solid tumor such as melanoma, head and neck, liver or kidney cancer. J is TRBJ2-5 and V is TRBV5-6, with a weak D call TRBD1 (5 bases). The DNA end favors TRBJ2-7, so the J call may be wrong. DNA of the CDR3: TGTGCCAGCAGCTTGGAAGGGGACTCCTACGAGCAGTACTTC. It yields the protein CASSLEGDSYEQYF.